The clone carrying this TCR beta chain was seen a few times. The sample is drawn from a study of patients and donors after allogeneic stem cell transplantation. TCRdb re-analysed the RT-PCR reads in MiXCR, keeping a single row per CDR3 protein. The repertoire holds about 960,000 distinct CDR3 sequences, with 15% to 20% as singletons. Trimming cost V 1 base and J 6 bases, with 17 bases left between them. The length of the CDR3 is 15 residues. From germline, CDR1 is SGHRS and CDR2 YFSETQ. This clonotype was sampled from a human donor who was either an allogeneic HSCT recipient or a stem cell or donor lymphocyte infusion donor (not recorded which). It is not recorded whose cells these are; they may come from a transplant donor. Sequencing used blood, either unsorted or a sorted T cell fraction (not recorded which). The chain has TRBV5-1 and TRBJ2-7; D gene unclear. This chain's CDR3 is CASSLNSNTYPEQYF. CDR3 sequence (DNA): TGCGCCAGCAGCTTGAACTCGAACACCTACCCCGAGCAGTACTTC. Combining the CDR3 with reference TRBV5-1 and TRBJ2-7 gives the whole variable domain KAGVTQTPRYLIKTRGQQVTLSCSPISGHRSVSWYQQTPGQGLQFLFEYFSETQRNKGNFPGRFSGRQFSNSRSEMNVSTLELGDSALYLCASSLNSNTYPEQYFGPGTRLTVT.